These 17 T cell receptor beta chains were sequenced from one sample in a study of T cell responses to AZD1222 COVID-19 vaccine. Method: immunoSEQ multiplex PCR; TCRdb's copy keeps in-frame clones and lacks some. The sample shows about 120,000 clones, roughly 90% of them seen only once. The material sequenced was peripheral blood, taken on day 0 of AZD1222 vaccination. The receptors derive from an adult in good health.

The J gene is TRBJ1-1, the V gene TRBV10-3, with a tentative D call TRBD1 (6 bases). V was cut by 3 bases and J by 11 bases, with 13 bases left in between. The CDR3 is made up of 12 amino acids. In germline, CDR1 is ENHRY, CDR2 SYGVKD. The CDR3 protein is CAISDSPGGAFF. CDR3 coding DNA: TGTGCCATCAGTGACTCTCCCGGGGGCGCTTTCTTT.

The chain joins TRBV21-1 to TRBJ1-3. TRBV21-1 is termed a pseudogene. The length of the CDR3 is 17 residues. CDR3 region: CASSKEAAGLSGNTIYF. CDR3 nucleotide sequence: TGTGCCAGCAGCAAGGAAGCAGCGGGGCTCTCTGGAAACACCATATATTTT.

This chain uses TRBV6-2 or TRBV6-3 with TRBJ1-2, with D tentatively TRBD1 (5 bases). This CDR3 region has 18 residues. Germline V lookup: CDR1 MNHEY, CDR2 SVGEGT. Trimming left V 6 bases short and J 0 bases short, with 23 bases between. The CDR3 region has the DNA TGTGCCAGCAGCTCTAGACAGACCAATCCAAATTCTAACTATGGCTACACCTTC. Translation gives CASSSRQTNPNSNYGYTF.

The chain carries TRBV12-3 or TRBV12-4 and TRBJ2-3, with D perhaps assigned TRBD1 or TRBD2 (6 bases each). The CDR3 length is 13 residues. The ends were cut back, 2 bases at V and 10 bases at J, with 13 bases in the middle. The DNA for the CDR3 is TGTGCCAGCAGTTTATCGGGGGCGGATCCGCAGTATTTT. It translates to CASSLSGADPQYF.

The chain carries TRBV5-8 and TRBJ1-2, with TRBD1 as a possible D gene (5 bases). Trimming took off 5 bases at V and 8 bases at J, with 10 bases between the two ends. The CDR3 is 11 amino acids. Germline V lookup: CDR1 SGHTS, CDR2 YDEGEE. CDR3 DNA sequence: TGTGCCAGCAGTTCAGGGTACGGCTACACCTTC. Its protein product is CASSSGYGYTF.

V and J are TRBV29-1 and TRBJ2-1; 15 bases align to TRBD2. Germline CDR1 SQVTM, CDR2 ANQGSEA. This CDR3 contains 15 residues. With V trimmed by 7 bases and J by 7 bases, 8 bases remained unmatched. CDR3 nucleotides: TGCAGCGCCTCCACCGGGACTAGCGGGAGGAATGAGCAGTTCTTC. Its translation is CSASTGTSGRNEQFF.

The chain couples TRBV5-4 to TRBJ1-5; D perhaps matches TRBD1 (6 bases). There are 15 residues in the CDR3. CDR1 and CDR2 (germline): SGHNT, YYREEE (reference sequence). Trimming pared 5 bases from V and 1 base from J, leaving 13 bases between. The CDR3 loop is CASSSGGQSNQPQHF. The CDR3 nucleotides read TGTGCCAGCAGTTCGGGGGGCCAAAGCAATCAGCCCCAGCATTTT.

The rearrangement links TRBV5-1 to TRBJ1-3; D remains unclear. CDR3 length: 17 residues. Trimming cost V 2 bases and J 2 bases, with 17 bases left between them. The germline gives CDR1 SGHRS, CDR2 YFSETQ. CDR3 sequence reads: CASSFSASSPAGNTIYF. The CDR3 region has the DNA TGCGCCAGCAGCTTCTCAGCTTCTAGCCCTGCTGGAAACACCATATATTTT. Filled out from reference TRBV5-1 and TRBJ1-3, the complete variable domain reads KAGVTQTPRYLIKTRGQQVTLSCSPISGHRSVSWYQQTPGQGLQFLFEYFSETQRNKGNFPGRFSGRQFSNSRSEMNVSTLELGDSALYLCASSFSASSPAGNTIYFGEGSWLTVV.

This clone was observed a handful of times. The gene calls are TRBV5-1 and TRBJ1-2; 9 bases line up with TRBD1. After removal of 2 bases from V and 4 bases from J, the junction contained 6 bases not matched to a gene. The CDR3 is made up of 15 amino acids. Germline CDR1 SGHRS, CDR2 YFSETQ. Here the CDR3 reads CASSLSGQGPYGYTF. The DNA for the CDR3 is TGCGCCAGCAGCTTATCGGGACAGGGACCCTATGGCTACACCTTC.

This clone showed up just a few times. Different DNA sequences within this sample yield the same CDR3. The chain has TRBV5-1 and TRBJ1-1, with a weak D call TRBD1 (5 bases). The germline V gene encodes CDR1 SGHRS and CDR2 YFSETQ. V gave up 0 bases and J gave up 4 bases, with 10 bases separating them. CDR3 length: 14 residues. DNA for the CDR3: TGCGCCAGCAGCTTGGGTCAGGGTAGCACTGAAGCTTTCTTT. This sequence encodes CASSLGQGSTEAFF.

V gene TRBV3-1 (or the pseudogene TRBV3-2) combines with J gene TRBJ1-1; no reliable D call. Germline V gives CDR1 LGHDT, CDR2 YNNKEL (reference sequence). CDR3 size: 14 residues. V lost 2 bases to trimming and J lost 4 bases, with 11 bases between them. This CDR3 is CASSQRELGTEAFF. CDR3 in DNA: TGTGCCAGCAGCCAACGCGAATTGGGCACTGAAGCTTTCTTT.

The V call is TRBV5-1, the J call TRBJ2-6; D gene ambiguous. Germline values: CDR1 SGHRS, CDR2 YFSETQ. Trimming pared 4 bases from V and 4 bases from J, leaving 15 bases between. The CDR3 loop spans 16 amino acids. The CDR3 region has the DNA TGCGCCAGCAGCCAGGTCTTCGGGTCGGGGGCCAACGTCCTGACTTTC. This codes for CASSQVFGSGANVLTF.

As DNA, the CDR3 is TGTGCCAGCAGCCCCATGAGCGGGAATTTGAATAATGAGCAGTTCTTC. This sequence encodes CASSPMSGNLNNEQFF. V is TRBV7-6 and J is TRBJ2-1; TRBD2 matches 7 bases. The CDR3 length is 16 residues. In germline, CDR1 is SGHVS, CDR2 FNYEAQ. V lost 5 bases to trimming and J lost 7 bases; unmatched junction nucleotides: 14.

CDR3 in amino acids: CATSRTYGATGEKLFF. CDR3 sequence (DNA): TGTGCCACCAGCAGAACTTACGGTGCAACTGGTGAAAAACTGTTTTTT. This chain links TRBV15 with TRBJ1-4; D remains unclear. This CDR3 contains 16 residues. V was pared by 2 bases and J by 7 bases, with 17 bases between. Germline-derived CDR1 and CDR2 are LNHNV and YYDKDF (reference sequence).

The V and J genes are TRBV10-3 and TRBJ2-3; tentatively, D is TRBD2 (6 bases). The CDR3 contains 14 residues. V was clipped by 4 bases and J by 1 base, with 9 bases between them. Germline V CDR1 and CDR2: ENHRY, SYGVKD. The CDR3, as DNA: TGTGCCATCAGTGGCGGGACTGGCACAGATACGCAGTATTTT. This encodes CAISGGTGTDTQYF.

This chain joins TRBV12-5 and TRBJ1-1, with a possible D match to TRBD1 (5 bases). V was clipped by 4 bases and J by 0 bases, with 12 bases between them. The CDR3 sequence is 15 residues long. The germline V gene encodes CDR1 LGHNT and CDR2 FRNRAP. CDR3 nucleotide sequence: TGTGCTAGTGGTTGGGGCGCCAGCATGAACACTGAAGCTTTCTTT. Its translation is CASGWGASMNTEAFF.

The CDR3 DNA is TGCGCCAGCAGCCACGTTAGGGTGTCGTCCGAGCAGTACTTC. This encodes CASSHVRVSSEQYF. The V gene is TRBV4-1, the J gene TRBJ2-7, with D uncertain. V was cut by 3 bases and J by 6 bases, with 15 bases left in between. This CDR3 is 14 amino acids long. Looked up from germline, CDR1 is MGHRA and CDR2 is YSYEKL.